This TCR beta chain is from a study of OX40 agonist ivuxolimab in advanced cancers. Study-wide context: Participants could have had prior anti-PD-1, anti-PD-L1 or anti-CTLA-4 therapy, and around 40% had some. Study-wide findings and caveats: Low clonal expansion, among the lowest seen, marked partial responders at 0.1-3.0 mg/kg. The average count of expanded clones was higher among CD8+ T cells than among CD4+.

The CDR3 sequence is 10 residues long. With 8 bases removed from V and 12 bases from J, the gap between germline ends came to 13 bases. Germline V gene sequence: CDR1 MDHEN, CDR2 SYDVKM. For this clone: Its cognate antigen is unknown.

People who had autoimmune disease history or systemic immunosuppression were excluded. Clones were read by immunoSEQ multiplex PCR, and TCRdb kept only the in-frame ones, dropping some. In the table there are about 79,000 clones, over 75% of which are singletons. This sample comprised CD4+ or CD8+ T cells sorted from blood, obtained in a trial of the OX40 agonist ivuxolimab. The receptor comes from an adult with an advanced solid tumor such as melanoma, head and neck, liver or kidney cancer. V gene TRBV28 combines with J gene TRBJ1-1, with a possible D match to TRBD1 (5 bases). The CDR3: CASGYRDPFF. CDR3 DNA: TGTGCCAGCGGGTACCGGGACCCTTTCTTT.